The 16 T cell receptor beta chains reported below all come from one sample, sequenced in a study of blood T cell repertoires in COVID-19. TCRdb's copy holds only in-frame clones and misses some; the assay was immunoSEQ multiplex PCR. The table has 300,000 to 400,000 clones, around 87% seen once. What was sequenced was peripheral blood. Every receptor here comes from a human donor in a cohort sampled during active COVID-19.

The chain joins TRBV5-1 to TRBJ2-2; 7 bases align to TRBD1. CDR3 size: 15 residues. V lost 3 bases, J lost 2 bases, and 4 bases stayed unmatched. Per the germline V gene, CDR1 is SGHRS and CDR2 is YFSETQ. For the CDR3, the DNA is TGCGCCAGCAGCTACCGGACAGGCAACACCGGGGAGCTGTTTTTT. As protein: CASSYRTGNTGELFF.

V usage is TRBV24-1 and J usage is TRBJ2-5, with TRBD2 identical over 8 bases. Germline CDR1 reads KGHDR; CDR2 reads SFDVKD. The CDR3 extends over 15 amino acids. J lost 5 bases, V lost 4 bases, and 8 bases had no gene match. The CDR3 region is CATSEGGLGRETQYF. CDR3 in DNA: TGTGCCACCAGTGAGGGGGGACTAGGGAGGGAGACCCAGTACTTC.

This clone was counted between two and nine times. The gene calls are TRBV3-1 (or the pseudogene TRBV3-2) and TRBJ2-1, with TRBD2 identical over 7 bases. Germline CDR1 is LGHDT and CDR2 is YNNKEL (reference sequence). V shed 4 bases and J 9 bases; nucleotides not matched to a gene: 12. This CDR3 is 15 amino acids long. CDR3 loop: CASSLTAGGSGEQFF. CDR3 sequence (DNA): TGTGCCAGCAGCCTAACGGCCGGCGGGAGTGGTGAGCAGTTCTTC.

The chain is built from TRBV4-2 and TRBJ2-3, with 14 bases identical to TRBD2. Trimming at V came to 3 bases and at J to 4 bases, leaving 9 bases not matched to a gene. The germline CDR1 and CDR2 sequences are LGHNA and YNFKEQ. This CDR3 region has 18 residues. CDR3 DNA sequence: TGTGCCAGCAGCCACCAAGTGACTAGCGGGGGGGCCCCAGATACGCAGTATTTT. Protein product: CASSHQVTSGGAPDTQYF.

This CDR3 reads CASSGDRAYGYTF. CDR3 sequence (DNA): TGTGCCAGCAGCGGGGACAGGGCCTATGGCTACACCTTC. The V gene is TRBV27, the J gene TRBJ1-2, with 9 bases identical to TRBD1. J lost 4 bases, V lost 6 bases, and 3 bases had no gene match. From germline, CDR1 is MNHEY and CDR2 SMNVEV (reference sequence). This CDR3 region has 13 residues.

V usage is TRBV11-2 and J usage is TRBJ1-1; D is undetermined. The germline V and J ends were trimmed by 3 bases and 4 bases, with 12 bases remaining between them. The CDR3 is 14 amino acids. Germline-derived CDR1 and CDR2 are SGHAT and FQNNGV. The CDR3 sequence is CASSFEGSGTEAFF. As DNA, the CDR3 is TGTGCCAGCAGCTTCGAGGGTTCGGGCACTGAAGCTTTCTTT.

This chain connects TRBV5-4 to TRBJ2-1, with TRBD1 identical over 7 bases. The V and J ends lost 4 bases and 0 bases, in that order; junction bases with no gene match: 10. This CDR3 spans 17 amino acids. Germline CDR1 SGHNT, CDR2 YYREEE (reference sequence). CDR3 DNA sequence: TGTGCCAGCAGCCCCCGGACAGGCATCAGCTCCTACAATGAGCAGTTCTTC. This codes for CASSPRTGISSYNEQFF.

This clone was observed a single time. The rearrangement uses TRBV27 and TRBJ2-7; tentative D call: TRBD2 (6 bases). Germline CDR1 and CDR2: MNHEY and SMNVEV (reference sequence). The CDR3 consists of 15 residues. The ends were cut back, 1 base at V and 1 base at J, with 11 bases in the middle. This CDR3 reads CASSLWGGVSYEQYF. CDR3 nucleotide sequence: TGTGCCAGCAGTTTATGGGGCGGGGTATCCTACGAGCAGTACTTC.

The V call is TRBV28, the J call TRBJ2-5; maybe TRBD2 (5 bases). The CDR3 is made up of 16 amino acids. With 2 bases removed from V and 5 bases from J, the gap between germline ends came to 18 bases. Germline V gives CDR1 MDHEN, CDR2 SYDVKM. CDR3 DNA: TGTGCCAGCAGTTTACAAAAAAGCGGCCCCGGGGAGACCCAGTACTTC. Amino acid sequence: CASSLQKSGPGETQYF.

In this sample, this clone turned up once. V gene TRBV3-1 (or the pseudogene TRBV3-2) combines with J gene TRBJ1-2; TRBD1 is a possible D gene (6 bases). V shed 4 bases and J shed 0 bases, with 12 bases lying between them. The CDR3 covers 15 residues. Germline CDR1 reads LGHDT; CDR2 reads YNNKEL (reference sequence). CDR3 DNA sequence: TGTGCCAGCAGCCCGAGGGACACCGCTAACTATGGCTACACCTTC. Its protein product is CASSPRDTANYGYTF.

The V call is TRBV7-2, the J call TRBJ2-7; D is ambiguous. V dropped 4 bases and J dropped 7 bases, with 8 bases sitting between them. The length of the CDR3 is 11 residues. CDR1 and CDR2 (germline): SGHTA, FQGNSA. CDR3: CASSSTLEQYF. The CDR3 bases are TGTGCCAGCAGCTCTACGCTGGAGCAGTACTTC.

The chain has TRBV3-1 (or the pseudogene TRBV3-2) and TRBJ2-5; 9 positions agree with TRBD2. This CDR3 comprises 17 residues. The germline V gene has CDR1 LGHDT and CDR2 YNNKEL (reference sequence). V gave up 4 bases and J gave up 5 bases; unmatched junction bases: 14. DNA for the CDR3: TGTGCCAGCAGCCCGATCCCTAATGCGGGGGGGTTGGAGACCCAGTACTTC. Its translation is CASSPIPNAGGLETQYF.

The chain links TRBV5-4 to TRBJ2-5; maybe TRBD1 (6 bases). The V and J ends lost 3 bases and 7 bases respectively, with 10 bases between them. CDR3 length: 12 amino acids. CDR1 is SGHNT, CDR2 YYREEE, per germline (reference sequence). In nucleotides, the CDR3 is TGTGCCAGCAGCTCTATGACAGGGACCCAGTACTTC. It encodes CASSSMTGTQYF.

CDR3 DNA sequence: TGCGCCAGCAGTGAGTCTCCGGGACAGGGGAGGTCCTCAACTAATGAAAAACTGTTTTTT. It yields the protein CASSESPGQGRSSTNEKLFF. The chain is built from TRBV10-1 and TRBJ1-4, with 10 bases identical to TRBD1. Trimming cost V 0 bases and J 0 bases; bases outside gene matches: 10. The CDR3 contains 20 residues. Germline values: CDR1 WNHNN, CDR2 SYGVQD (reference sequence).

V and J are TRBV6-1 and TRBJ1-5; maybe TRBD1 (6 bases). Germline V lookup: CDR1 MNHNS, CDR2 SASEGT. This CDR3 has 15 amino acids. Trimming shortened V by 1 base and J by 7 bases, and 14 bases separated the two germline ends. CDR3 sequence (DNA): TGTGCCAGCAGTGAAGGTACACAGGGTGGCCAGCCCCAGCATTTT. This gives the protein CASSEGTQGGQPQHF.

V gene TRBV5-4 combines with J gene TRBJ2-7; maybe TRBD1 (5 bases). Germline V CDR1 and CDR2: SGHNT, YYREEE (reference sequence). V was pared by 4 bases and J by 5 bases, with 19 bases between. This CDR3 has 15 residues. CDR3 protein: CASSRGAISVDEQYF. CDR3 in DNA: TGTGCCAGCAGCCGTGGGGCAATCAGTGTCGACGAGCAGTACTTC.